The following is a TCR beta chain sequence with its context. What it binds is unknown. This entry comes from a study of cytotoxic CD8 clonotypes in ibrutinib-treated CLL. Study results and limitations: Baseline levels were approached again at progression, after clonality had risen at ibrutinib response. T-cell clonality at baseline went above that of age-matched healthy donors and rose and fell with circulating CD8+ T-cell counts. Investigators sampled sustained-remission and progressing patients at differing times.

Depth targeted 1 in 200,000 to 1 in 1 million T cells, averaging 10x coverage per clonotype. Generated by immunoSEQ multiplex PCR, the TCRdb table keeps only in-frame clones and is missing some. The table records fewer than 55,000 clones, roughly 57% of them present only once. The CDR3 is 12 amino acids. The germline V gene has CDR1 MNHEY and CDR2 SVGAGI. Trimming stripped 6 bases from V and 6 bases from J, with 12 bases between. This receptor was taken from a human donor with chronic lymphocytic leukemia. The specimen comprised PBMCs, sampled after 24 months of ibrutinib treatment. The J gene is TRBJ2-7, the V gene TRBV6-5, with D perhaps matching TRBD1 (6 bases). The CDR3 reads CASRQTGREQYF. The CDR3 DNA reads TGTGCCAGCAGGCAGACAGGACGCGAGCAGTACTTC.